This TCR beta chain was sequenced for a study of blood T cell repertoires in COVID-19. Study-wide context: Whether acute or convalescent, the COVID-19 samples came from the United States, Italy and Spain.

The CDR3 length is 12 residues. Per the germline V gene, CDR1 is MNHEY and CDR2 is SMNVEV (reference sequence). Trimming pared 5 bases from V and 6 bases from J, leaving 11 bases between. Libraries were prepared by immunoSEQ multiplex PCR; TCRdb keeps only in-frame clonotypes and omits some of them. The sample shows 200,000 to 250,000 clones, 83% of them seen only once. Sequencing was done on a sample of peripheral blood. The sequence came from a man aged 50 or older with active or convalescent COVID-19. The chain employs TRBV27 and TRBJ2-7, with D perhaps TRBD2 (6 bases). The CDR3 loop reads CASSEGEVEQYF. The CDR3 region has the DNA TGTGCCAGCAGTGAAGGGGAGGTCGAGCAGTACTTC.